The sequence of this T cell receptor beta chain was determined in a study of CD8+CD57+ T cells in acquired aplastic anemia. Study summary: Healthy donors yielded some 9.9 million CD4+ cell reads on average.

Genomic DNA provided the template from which TCR beta VDJ and CDR3 profiles were obtained. MiXCR, applied by TCRdb to the reads, yields one record per CDR3 protein. The table lists around 130,000 distinct CDR3 sequences, 48% of them singletons. The CDR3 length is 13 residues. Germline V gene lookup returns CDR1 SGHTA and CDR2 FQGNSA. J is TRBJ2-4 and V is TRBV7-2, with TRBD1 matching over 8 bases. What was sequenced was sorted CD4+, CD8+, or CD8+CD57+ T cells (not recorded which) from PBMCs. The source of this sequence is a human donor in good health, serving as a control. The CDR3 DNA reads as TGTGCGTCGACAGGGGACTTCACAAACATTCAGTACTTC. Its translation is CASTGDFTNIQYF.